This TCR beta chain came from a study of cytomegalovirus exposure and HLA in healthy donors. 60 Vbeta and 13 Jbeta primers were used in PCR. Assay used: immunoSEQ multiplex PCR; TCRdb lists only in-frame clones, some missing. Of over 85,000 clones in the sample, about four fifths were seen once. V was cut by 6 bases and J by 2 bases, with 11 bases left in between. CDR3 length: 13 residues. Germline CDR1 reads SEHNR; CDR2 reads FQNEAQ (reference sequence). This clone was observed a handful of times. Sequenced material: PBMCs. The rearrangement links TRBV7-9 to TRBJ2-7, with a possible D match to TRBD1 (6 bases). The TCR originated in a woman aged 40 to 50 in good health and CMV-seronegative. The CDR3 DNA sequence: TGTGCCAGCAGGACACAGGGAACCTACGAGCAGTACTTC. Translated: CASRTQGTYEQYF.